This T cell receptor beta chain comes out of a study of T cells expressing NK-cell markers. CDR1 is SGHKS, CDR2 YYEKEE, per germline (reference sequence). This CDR3 is 11 amino acids long. Following a re-call of the 5' RACE reads, TCRdb has one entry per CDR3 protein and lacks DNA. This sample's table reports 440,000 or so distinct CDR3 sequences. This clonotype was obtained from a woman between 18 and 69 years old in good health. Input material: blood T cells: a sorted CD56 or NKG2C T cell subset, CD4+ or CD8+ T cells, or bulk PBMC T cells (not recorded which). The rearrangement uses TRBV5-5 and TRBJ2-1; TCRdb lists TRBD1, though no DNA is available to test this call. The CDR3 region is CASSFRDRALF.